This TCR beta chain emerged from a study of cytomegalovirus exposure and HLA in healthy donors. Germline V gene lookup returns CDR1 KGHSH and CDR2 LQKENI. Losses at the gene ends were 3 bases for V and 3 bases for J; bases not matched to a gene: 10. The CDR3 runs 16 residues. Findings of the study overall: According to an earlier analysis, most TCR beta V segments yielded productive rearrangements about 87% or about 30% of the time.

About this clone itself: Its antigen is undetermined.

The donors were healthy bone marrow donors. PCR employed 60 Vbeta and 13 Jbeta primers. Profiled with immunoSEQ multiplex PCR; TCRdb holds only in-frame clones, not every one. The table lists some 100,000 clones, about 85% of them singletons. The receptor comes from a girl aged 2 to 9 in good health and CMV-seropositive. The sample comprised PBMCs. The chain couples TRBV18 to TRBJ2-7; 8 bases are a match to TRBD1. The chain's CDR3 is CASSPSDRVGRYEQYF. The CDR3, as DNA: TGTGCCAGCTCACCCTCGGACAGGGTGGGTCGCTACGAGCAGTACTTC.